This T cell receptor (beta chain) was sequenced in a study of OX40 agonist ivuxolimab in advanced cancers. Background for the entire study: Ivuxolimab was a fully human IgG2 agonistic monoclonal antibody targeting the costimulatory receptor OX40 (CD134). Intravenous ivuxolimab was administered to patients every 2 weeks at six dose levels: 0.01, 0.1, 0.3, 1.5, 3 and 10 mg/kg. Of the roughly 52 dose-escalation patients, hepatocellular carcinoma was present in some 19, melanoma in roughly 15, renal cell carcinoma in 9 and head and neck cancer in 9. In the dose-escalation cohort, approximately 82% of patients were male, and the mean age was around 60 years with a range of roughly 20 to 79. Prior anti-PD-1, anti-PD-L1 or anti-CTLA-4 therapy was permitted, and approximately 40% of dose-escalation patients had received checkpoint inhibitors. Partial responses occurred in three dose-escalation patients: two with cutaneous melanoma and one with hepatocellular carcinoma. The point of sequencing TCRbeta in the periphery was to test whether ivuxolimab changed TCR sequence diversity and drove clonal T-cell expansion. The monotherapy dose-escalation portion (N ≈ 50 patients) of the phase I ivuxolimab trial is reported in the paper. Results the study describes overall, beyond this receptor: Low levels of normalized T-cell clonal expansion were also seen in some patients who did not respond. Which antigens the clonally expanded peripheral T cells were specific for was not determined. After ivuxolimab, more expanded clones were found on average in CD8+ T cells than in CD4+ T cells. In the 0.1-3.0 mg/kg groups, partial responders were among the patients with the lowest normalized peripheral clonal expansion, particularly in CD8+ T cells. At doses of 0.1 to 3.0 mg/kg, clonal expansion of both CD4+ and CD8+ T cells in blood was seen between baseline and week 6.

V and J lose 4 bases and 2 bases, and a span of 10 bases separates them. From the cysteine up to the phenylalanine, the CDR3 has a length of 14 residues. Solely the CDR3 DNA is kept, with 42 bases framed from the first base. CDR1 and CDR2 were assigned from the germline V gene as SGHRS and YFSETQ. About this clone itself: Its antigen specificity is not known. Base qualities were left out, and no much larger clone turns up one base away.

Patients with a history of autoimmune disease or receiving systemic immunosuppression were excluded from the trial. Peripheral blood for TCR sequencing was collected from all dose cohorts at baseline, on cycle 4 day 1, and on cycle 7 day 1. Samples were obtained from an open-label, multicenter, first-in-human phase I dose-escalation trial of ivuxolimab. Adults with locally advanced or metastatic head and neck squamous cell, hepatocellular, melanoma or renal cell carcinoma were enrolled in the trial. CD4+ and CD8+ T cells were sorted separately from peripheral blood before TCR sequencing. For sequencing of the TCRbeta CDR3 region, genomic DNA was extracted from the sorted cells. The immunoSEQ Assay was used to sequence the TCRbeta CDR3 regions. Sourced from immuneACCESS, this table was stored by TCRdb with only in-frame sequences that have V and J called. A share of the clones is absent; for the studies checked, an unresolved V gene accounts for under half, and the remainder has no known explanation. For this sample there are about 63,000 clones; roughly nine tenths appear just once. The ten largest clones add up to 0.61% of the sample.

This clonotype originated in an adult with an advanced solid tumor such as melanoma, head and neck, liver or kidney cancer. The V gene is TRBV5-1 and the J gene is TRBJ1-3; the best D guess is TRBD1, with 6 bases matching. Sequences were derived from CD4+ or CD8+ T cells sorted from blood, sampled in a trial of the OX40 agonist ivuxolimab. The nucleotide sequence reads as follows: TGCGCCAGCAGCCGAGGGGGTCCTGGAAACACCATATATTTT. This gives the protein CASSRGGPGNTIYF.